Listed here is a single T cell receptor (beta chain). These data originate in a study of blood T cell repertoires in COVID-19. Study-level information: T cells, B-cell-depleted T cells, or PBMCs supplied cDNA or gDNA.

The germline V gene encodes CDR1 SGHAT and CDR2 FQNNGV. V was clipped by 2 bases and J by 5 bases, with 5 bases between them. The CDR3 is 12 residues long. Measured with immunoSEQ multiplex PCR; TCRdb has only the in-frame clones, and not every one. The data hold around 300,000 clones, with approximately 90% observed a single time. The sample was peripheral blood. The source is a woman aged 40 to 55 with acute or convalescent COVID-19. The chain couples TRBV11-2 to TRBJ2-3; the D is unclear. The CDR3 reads CASSLIQDTQYF. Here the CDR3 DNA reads TGTGCCAGCAGCTTAATTCAAGATACGCAGTATTTT. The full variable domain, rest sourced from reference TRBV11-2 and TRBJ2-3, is EAGVAQSPRYKIIEKRQSVAFWCNPISGHATLYWYQQILGQGPKLLIQFQNNGVVDDSQLPKDRFSAERLKGVDSTLKIQPAKLEDSAVYLCASSLIQDTQYFGPGTRLTVL.